This T cell receptor (beta chain) was sequenced for a study of breast tumors, draining lymph nodes, adjacent tissues. Germline-derived CDR1 and CDR2 are SGHTA and FQGNSA. V lost 3 bases to trimming and J lost 5 bases, with 12 bases between them. The CDR3 is 14 amino acids. From the multiplex PCR reads, TCRdb called clonotypes with MiXCR, one entry per CDR3 protein. The sample contains about 22,000 distinct CDR3 sequences, around 55% of which appear only once. The gene calls are TRBV7-2 and TRBJ2-3; D ambiguous. This receptor was obtained from a female donor with breast cancer. Some clones in this sample may be carry-over from other donors' samples. Input material: breast tumor tissue. The CDR3 region is CASSLVGFGDTQYF. The CDR3 DNA reads TGTGCCAGCAGCTTGGTGGGATTTGGAGATACGCAGTATTTT.